This T cell receptor beta chain was found in a study of patients and donors after allogeneic stem cell transplantation (dated by TCRdb to the early 2020s). This clonotype was detected a few times. Its recognized antigen is unknown. Base quality data are lacking; no much larger clone is found one base away. The library came from RT-PCR. The data were produced on a NextSeq 550. TCRdb reran the public reads through fastp at Q25 and MiXCR, keeping productive beta chains. Rows merge per CDR3 protein into single entries with the most common DNA and genes. For this sample there are about 100,000 distinct CDR3 sequences; approximately 40% appear just once. The ten largest clones add up to roughly 30% of the sample. The CDR3 sequence holds 15 residues, the cysteine and phenylalanine included. Only the CDR3 portion is preserved as DNA: 45 bases, with reading frame beginning at the first base. V lost 4 bases and J lost 5 bases; the stretch between them is 18 bases long. From a lookup of the germline V gene, CDR1 and CDR2 are MNHEY and SVGAGI.

The clonotype was recovered from a human donor who was either an allogeneic HSCT recipient or a stem cell or donor lymphocyte infusion donor (not recorded which). It is not recorded whose cells these are; they may come from a transplant donor. The sequenced sample was blood, either unsorted or a sorted T cell fraction (not recorded which). Rearrangement joined TRBV6-5 to TRBJ2-7; the D gene cannot be resolved beyond TRBD1 or TRBD2, each matching 5 bases. The bases are TGTGCCAGCAGTTGGAGGACAAGTTTGGTGAACGAGCAGTACTTC. Its translation is CASSWRTSLVNEQYF.